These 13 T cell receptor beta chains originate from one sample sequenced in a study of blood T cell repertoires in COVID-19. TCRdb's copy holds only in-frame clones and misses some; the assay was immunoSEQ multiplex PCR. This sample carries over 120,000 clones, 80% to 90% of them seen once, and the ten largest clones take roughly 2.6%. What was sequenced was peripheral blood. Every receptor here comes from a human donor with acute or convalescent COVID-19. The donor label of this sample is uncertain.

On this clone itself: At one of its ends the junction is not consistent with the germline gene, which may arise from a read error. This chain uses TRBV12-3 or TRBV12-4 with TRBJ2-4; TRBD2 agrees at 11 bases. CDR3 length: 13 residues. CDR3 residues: CASSRPTSGRRFF. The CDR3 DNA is TGTGCCAGCAGCCGCCCCACTAGCGGGAGACGCTTCTTC.

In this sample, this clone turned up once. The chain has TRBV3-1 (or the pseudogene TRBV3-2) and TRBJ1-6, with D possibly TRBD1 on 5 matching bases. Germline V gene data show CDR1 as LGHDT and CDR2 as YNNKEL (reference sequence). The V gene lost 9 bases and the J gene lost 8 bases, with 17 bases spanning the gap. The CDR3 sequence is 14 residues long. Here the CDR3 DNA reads TGTGCCAGTGGCCACCGGGGGGGGGATTCACCCCTCCACTTT. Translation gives CASGHRGGDSPLHF.

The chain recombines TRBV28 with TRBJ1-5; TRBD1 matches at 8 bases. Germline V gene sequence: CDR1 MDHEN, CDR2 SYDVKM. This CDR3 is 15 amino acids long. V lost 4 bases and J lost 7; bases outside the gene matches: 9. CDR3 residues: CASSSMTGVVQPQHF. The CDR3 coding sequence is TGTGCCAGCAGTTCTATGACAGGGGTCGTACAGCCCCAGCATTTT.

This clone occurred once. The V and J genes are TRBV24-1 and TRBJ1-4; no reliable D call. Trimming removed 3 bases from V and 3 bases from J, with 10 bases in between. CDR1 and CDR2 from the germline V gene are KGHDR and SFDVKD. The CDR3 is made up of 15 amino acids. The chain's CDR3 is CATSDLGGPNEKLFF. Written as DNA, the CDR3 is TGTGCCACCAGTGATCTGGGAGGGCCTAATGAAAAACTGTTTTTT.

The CDR3 is CASSLEAGTPGYGYTF. The DNA for the CDR3 is TGTGCCAGCAGCTTAGAAGCTGGGACACCAGGCTATGGCTACACCTTC. The gene calls are TRBV7-2 and TRBJ1-2, with a weak D call TRBD1 (6 bases). V was trimmed by 1 base and J by 4 bases, leaving 16 bases between them. The CDR3 is 16 residues long. The germline CDR1 and CDR2 sequences are SGHTA and FQGNSA.

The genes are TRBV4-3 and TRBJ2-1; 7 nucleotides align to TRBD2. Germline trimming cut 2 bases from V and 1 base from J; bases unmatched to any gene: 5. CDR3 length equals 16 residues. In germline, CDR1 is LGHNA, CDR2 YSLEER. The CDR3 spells CASSQTWGGSYNEQFF. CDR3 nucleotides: TGCGCCAGCAGCCAAACTTGGGGGGGATCCTACAATGAGCAGTTCTTC.

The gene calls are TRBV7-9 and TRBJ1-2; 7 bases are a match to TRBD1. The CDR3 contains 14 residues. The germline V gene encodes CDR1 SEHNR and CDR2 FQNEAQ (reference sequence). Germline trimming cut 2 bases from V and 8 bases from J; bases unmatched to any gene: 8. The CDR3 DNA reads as TGTGCCAGCAGCTTACCTAACAACAGGGGCGGCTACACCTTC. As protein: CASSLPNNRGGYTF. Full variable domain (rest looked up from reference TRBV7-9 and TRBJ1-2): DTGVSQNPRHKITKRGQNVTFRCDPISEHNRLYWYRQTLGQGPEFLTYFQNEAQLEKSRLLSDRFSAERPKGSFSTLEIQRTEQGDSAMYLCASSLPNNRGGYTFGSGTRLTVV.

Written as DNA, the CDR3 is TGTGCCAGCAGCCAAACAACTAGCGGGGGGATGAGGGAGCAGTTCTTC. Encoded protein: CASSQTTSGGMREQFF. This chain connects TRBV4-2 to TRBJ2-1; the match to TRBD2 covers 12 bases. V trimming: 2 bases; J trimming: 10 bases; junction bases outside the gene matches: 9. Germline CDR1 reads LGHNA; CDR2 reads YNFKEQ. This CDR3 contains 16 residues.

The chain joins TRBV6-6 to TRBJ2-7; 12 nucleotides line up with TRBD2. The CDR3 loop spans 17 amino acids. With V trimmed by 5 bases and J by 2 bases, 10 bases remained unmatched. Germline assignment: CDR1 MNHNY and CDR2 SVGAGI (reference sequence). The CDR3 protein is CASSRGPTSGGAYEQYF. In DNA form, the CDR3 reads TGTGCCAGCAGTCGAGGACCGACTAGCGGGGGCGCCTACGAGCAGTACTTC.

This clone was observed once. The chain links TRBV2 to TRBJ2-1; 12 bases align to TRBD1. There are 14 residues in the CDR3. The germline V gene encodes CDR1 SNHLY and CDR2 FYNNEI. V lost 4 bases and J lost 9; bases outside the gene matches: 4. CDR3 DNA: TGTGCCAGCAGTGGGGGACAGGGGGCGCGTGAGCAGTTCTTC. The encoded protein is CASSGGQGAREQFF.

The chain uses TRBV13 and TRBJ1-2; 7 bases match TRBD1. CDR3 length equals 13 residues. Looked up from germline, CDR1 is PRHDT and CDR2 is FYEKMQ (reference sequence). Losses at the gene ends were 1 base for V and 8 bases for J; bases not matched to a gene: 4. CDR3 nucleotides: TGTGCCAGCAGCTTAGACAGGGGAGCCGGCTACACCTTC. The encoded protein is CASSLDRGAGYTF.

CDR3 DNA: TGTGCCAGCAGTGAAGCGAGGGACAGGGGGACCTATGGCTACACCTTC. This sequence encodes CASSEARDRGTYGYTF. V and J are TRBV2 and TRBJ1-2; the match to TRBD1 covers 11 bases. V lost 0 bases and J lost 4; bases outside the gene matches: 4. The CDR3 is 16 amino acids. From germline, CDR1 is SNHLY and CDR2 FYNNEI.

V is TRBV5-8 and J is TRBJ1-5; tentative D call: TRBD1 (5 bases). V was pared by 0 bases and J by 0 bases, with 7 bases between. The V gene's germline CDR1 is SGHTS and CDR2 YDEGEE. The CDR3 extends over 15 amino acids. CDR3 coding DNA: TGTGCCAGCAGCTTGGTGGGGGGTAGCAATCAGCCCCAGCATTTT. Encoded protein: CASSLVGGSNQPQHF.